Shown below are 9 T cell receptor beta chains from a single sample sequenced in a study of regulatory T cells in long-lasting Graves disease. Time point: newly diagnosed GD, antithyroid drugs for less than 3 months. Researchers made the TCR library from RNA that was extracted from PBMCs. Arm-PCR of CDR3 regions and iRepertoire HTBI primers were the basis on which TCR beta libraries were built. TCRdb redid the calling of the multiplex PCR reads with MiXCR, one entry per CDR3 protein. The sample carries roughly 500,000 distinct CDR3 sequences, roughly 13% recorded once. These same data were also listed under a study on T cells in Graves' hyperthyroidism and ophthalmopathy.

This specimen was peripheral blood mononuclear cells (PBMCs), taken at new diagnosis, from a patient treated with antithyroid drugs. Receptor source: a man under 40 with Graves disease.

This clonotype was detected ten times or more. J is TRBJ2-7 and V is TRBV20-1; 16 nucleotides line up with TRBD2. Trimming removed 2 bases from V and 0 bases from J; junction bases left unmatched: 13. This CDR3 spans 20 amino acids. Looked up from germline, CDR1 is DFQATT and CDR2 is SNEGSKA (reference sequence). CDR3 region: CSARFDWGTSGRAGSYEQYF. DNA for the CDR3: TGCAGTGCTAGATTTGATTGGGGGACTAGCGGGAGGGCCGGCTCCTACGAGCAGTACTTC.

There are many counts of this clonotype. The chain carries TRBV18 and TRBJ1-4; the D gene is possibly TRBD1 (6 bases). This CDR3 is built from 13 residues. Trimming shortened V by 7 bases and J by 11 bases, and 17 bases separated the two germline ends. Germline V CDR1 and CDR2: KGHSH, LQKENI. CDR3 protein: CASYRDTSEKLFF. DNA for the CDR3: TGTGCCAGCTACCGGGACACCTCAGAGAAACTGTTTTTT.

In this sample, this clonotype turned up many times. The rearrangement joins TRBV12-3 or TRBV12-4 to TRBJ2-3; D unclear. This CDR3 is built from 15 residues. V was shortened by 2 bases and J by 4 bases, with 13 bases between the two germline ends. This CDR3 reads CASSLRAHRSDTQYF. The CDR3 DNA reads TGTGCCAGCAGTTTACGGGCGCATCGTTCAGATACGCAGTATTTT.

This clonotype was observed at least ten times. The gene calls are TRBV6-2 or TRBV6-3 and TRBJ1-2; perhaps TRBD1 as D (6 bases). Trimming cost V 7 bases and J 8 bases, with 17 bases left between them. Germline loops: CDR1 MNHEY, CDR2 SVGEGT. This CDR3 comprises 13 residues. In DNA, the CDR3 is TGTGCCAGCACCCCGCGGAGGGGGGAAGGCTACACCTTC. It yields the protein CASTPRRGEGYTF.

The chain combines TRBV18 with TRBJ2-1; TRBD2 matches 12 bases. J gave up 7 bases and V 3 bases, and 10 bases lay outside the gene matches. The length of the CDR3 is 17 residues. Germline loops: CDR1 KGHSH, CDR2 LQKENI. Here the CDR3 reads CASSPTRTSGTSNEQFF. In nucleotides, the CDR3 is TGTGCCAGCTCACCGACCCGGACTAGCGGGACCTCTAATGAGCAGTTCTTC.

This clonotype has a count of ten or more. The V and J genes are TRBV6-1 and TRBJ1-1; D gene ambiguous. The CDR3 is 12 residues long. Germline CDR1 and CDR2: MNHNS and SASEGT. Trimming stripped 3 bases from V and 6 bases from J, with 8 bases between. CDR3 in amino acids: CASSDGPAEAFF. CDR3 bases: TGTGCCAGCAGTGACGGCCCCGCTGAAGCTTTCTTT.

This clonotype was detected ten times or more. The chain is built from TRBV20-1 and TRBJ2-3, with 12 bases matching TRBD2. Germline trimming cut 3 bases from V and 7 bases from J; bases unmatched to any gene: 5. CDR3 length: 14 residues. Germline lookup yields CDR1 DFQATT and CDR2 SNEGSKA (reference sequence). The CDR3 loop reads CSASSTSGSYTQYF. DNA for the CDR3: TGCAGTGCTAGCTCGACTAGCGGGAGTTATACGCAGTATTTT.

This sequence joins TRBV29-1 and TRBJ1-2; 7 bases are shared with TRBD1. Unmatched junction bases numbered 16, after V lost 8 bases and J lost 1 base. The CDR3 spans 16 residues. Germline CDR1 SQVTM, CDR2 ANQGSEA. This chain's CDR3 is CSTRTGRFRGNYGYTF. The CDR3 region has the DNA TGCAGCACTCGGACAGGCCGATTTAGGGGTAACTATGGCTACACCTTC.

In this sample, this clonotype turned up many times. The chain has TRBV30 and TRBJ2-7; D is perhaps TRBD2 (5 bases). Trimming cost V 2 bases and J 3 bases, with 8 bases left between them. CDR3 length equals 12 residues. Germline CDR1 and CDR2: GTSNPN and SVGIG (reference sequence). For the CDR3, the DNA is TGTGCCTGGAGTAGCGGCAGCTACGAGCAGTACTTC. The encoded protein is CAWSSGSYEQYF.